The entry that follows covers one T cell receptor (beta chain) sequence. The antigen is not known. The data derive from a study of T cell responses to AZD1222 COVID-19 vaccine. Study-level results: Without day 14 samples, only post-peak T cell repertoires were studied. The donor cohort was predominantly white British with a female majority, and clonal diversity may have been underestimated.

The junction had 6 bases not matched to a gene; V was cut back by 0 bases and J by 4 bases. Per the germline V gene, CDR1 is GTSNPN and CDR2 is SVGIG (reference sequence). The CDR3 consists of 15 residues. The data were produced by immunoSEQ multiplex PCR, yet TCRdb's version contains in-frame clones alone and is incomplete. The sample holds fewer than 150,000 clones, about 94% seen once. The sample here was peripheral blood, taken on day 0 of AZD1222 vaccination. The chain joins TRBV30 to TRBJ2-1; 7 nucleotides align to TRBD2. The source of this sequence is an adult in good health. The CDR3, as DNA: TGTGCCTGGAGTGTGGGGCTAGCGGCATACAATGAGCAGTTCTTC. Translation gives CAWSVGLAAYNEQFF.